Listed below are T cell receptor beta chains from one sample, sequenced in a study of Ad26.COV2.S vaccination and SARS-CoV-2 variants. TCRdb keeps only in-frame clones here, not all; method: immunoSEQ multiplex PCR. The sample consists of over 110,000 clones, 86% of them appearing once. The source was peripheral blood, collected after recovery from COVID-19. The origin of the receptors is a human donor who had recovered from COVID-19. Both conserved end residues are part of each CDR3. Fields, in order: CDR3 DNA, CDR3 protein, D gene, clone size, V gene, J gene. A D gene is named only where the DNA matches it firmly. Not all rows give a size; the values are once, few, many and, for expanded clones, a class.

DNA: TGTGCCAGCAGTGAAGGTCCGGGTTATTCACCCCTCCACTTT
CDR3: CASSEGPGYSPLHF
D: .
size: once
V: TRBV6-1
J: TRBJ1-6

DNA: TGTGCCAGCAGCTTAGCGTCATCTGCAAATTCACCCCTCCACTTT
CDR3: CASSLASSANSPLHF
D: .
size: .
V: TRBV7-2
J: TRBJ1-6

DNA: TGCGCCAGCAGTCAATTAGGGTACAGGTCGGAAGAAGCTTTCTTT
CDR3: CASSQLGYRSEEAFF
D: .
size: .
V: TRBV23-1
J: TRBJ1-1

DNA: TGTGCCAGCAGTTACTCGCGGGGGCCGAAGAACACTGAAGCTTTCTTT
CDR3: CASSYSRGPKNTEAFF
D: .
size: .
V: TRBV6-6
J: TRBJ1-1

DNA: TGTGCCAGCAGCTTGAGGTTGAGGAAGTACAGCCAAGAGACCCAGTACTTC
CDR3: CASSLRLRKYSQETQYF
D: .
size: .
V: TRBV7-6
J: TRBJ2-5

DNA: TGCAGCGTTGGACAGGATCTTTCCTACGAGCAGTACTTC
CDR3: CSVGQDLSYEQYF
D: .
size: .
V: TRBV29-1
J: TRBJ2-7

DNA: TGCAGCGTTGAGGGGACAGGAAGAAGCTCCTACGAGCAGTACTTC
CDR3: CSVEGTGRSSYEQYF
D: TRBD1
size: .
V: TRBV29-1
J: TRBJ2-7

DNA: TGTGCCTGGAGTGTTCGGGGATCCGAGCAGTACTTC
CDR3: CAWSVRGSEQYF
D: .
size: .
V: TRBV30
J: TRBJ2-7

DNA: TGTGCCAGCAGCTTTGGGACAGGGGGAACCTACGAGCAGTACTTC
CDR3: CASSFGTGGTYEQYF
D: TRBD1
size: few
V: TRBV7-9
J: TRBJ2-7

DNA: TGCGCCAGCAGTCGAAGAGACAGGGCCTATGGCTACACCTTC
CDR3: CASSRRDRAYGYTF
D: TRBD1
size: .
V: TRBV23-1
J: TRBJ1-2

DNA: TGTGCCAGCAGTGAGGACAGAGGCTCCTACGAGCAGTACTTC
CDR3: CASSEDRGSYEQYF
D: .
size: .
V: TRBV6-1
J: TRBJ2-7

DNA: TGTGCCTGGACCGGGACAGGGATCGGAAACACCATATATTTT
CDR3: CAWTGTGIGNTIYF
D: TRBD1
size: .
V: TRBV30
J: TRBJ1-3

DNA: TGTGCCAGCAGCCCCTACGTAGATACGCAGTATTTT
CDR3: CASSPYVDTQYF
D: .
size: .
V: TRBV7-2
J: TRBJ2-3

DNA: TGTGCCTGGAGAGTGGGGAGAGGTGGCTACACCTTC
CDR3: CAWRVGRGGYTF
D: .
size: .
V: TRBV30
J: TRBJ1-2

DNA: TGTGCCAGCACCACCGGCTGGGGGCAGCCCCAGCATTTT
CDR3: CASTTGWGQPQHF
D: .
size: .
V: TRBV27
J: TRBJ1-5

DNA: TGTGCCAGCAGGCCGGGACAGGGGATTTACGAGCAGTACTTC
CDR3: CASRPGQGIYEQYF
D: TRBD1
size: .
V: TRBV6-5
J: TRBJ2-7

DNA: TGCAGCGTTCATCGGGGTTACGAGCAGTACTTC
CDR3: CSVHRGYEQYF
D: .
size: .
V: TRBV29-1
J: TRBJ2-7

DNA: TGTGCCAGTACCGAGGGTTATGGCTACACCTTC
CDR3: CASTEGYGYTF
D: .
size: .
V: TRBV19
J: TRBJ1-2

DNA: TGTGCCATCAGTGAGAAGGGCTCCTACGAGCAGTACTTC
CDR3: CAISEKGSYEQYF
D: .
size: .
V: TRBV10-3
J: TRBJ2-7

DNA: TGCGCCAGCAGCCCACGGGGGGGGAGCTCCTACGAGCAGTACTTC
CDR3: CASSPRGGSSYEQYF
D: TRBD2
size: .
V: TRBV5-1
J: TRBJ2-7

DNA: TGCGCCAGCAGTCCCGTTGCGGGGGGGCTCGGCAAAAACATTCAGTACTTC
CDR3: CASSPVAGGLGKNIQYF
D: TRBD2
size: .
V: TRBV4-3
J: TRBJ2-4

DNA: TGCGCCAGCAGCTTGAATCGGATCGATTACGAGCAGTACTTC
CDR3: CASSLNRIDYEQYF
D: .
size: .
V: TRBV5-1
J: TRBJ2-7

DNA: TGTGCCAGCAGTAGAGGGACAGGCCTCGTGGGTGGCTACACCTTC
CDR3: CASSRGTGLVGGYTF
D: TRBD1
size: once
V: TRBV6-5
J: TRBJ1-2

DNA: TGCGCCAGCAGCTTGGGGGGCGCGAACTCCTACGAGCAGTACTTC
CDR3: CASSLGGANSYEQYF
D: .
size: .
V: TRBV5-1
J: TRBJ2-7

DNA: TGTGCCAGCAGCGGACAGGGGGCTGGCTACACCTTC
CDR3: CASSGQGAGYTF
D: TRBD1
size: .
V: TRBV7-2
J: TRBJ1-2

DNA: TGTGCCAGCAGCTTAGTAGCGGCCACCGGGGAGCTGTTTTTT
CDR3: CASSLVAATGELFF
D: .
size: .
V: TRBV7-2
J: TRBJ2-2

DNA: TGTGCCAGTAGTATAAGACAGTATAATGAAAAACTGTTTTTT
CDR3: CASSIRQYNEKLFF
D: .
size: .
V: TRBV19
J: TRBJ1-4

DNA: TGCGCCAGCAGCTTGGCAGCCGGGACAGGGACGGCAGATACGCAGTATTTT
CDR3: CASSLAAGTGTADTQYF
D: TRBD1
size: .
V: TRBV5-1
J: TRBJ2-3

DNA: TGTGCCAGCGTCGGTACCCGGGGTCCAGATACGCAGTATTTT
CDR3: CASVGTRGPDTQYF
D: .
size: .
V: TRBV28
J: TRBJ2-3

DNA: TGTGCCAGTAGTATAGGCCCCCGGGGGGCCGTAAGCACCGGGGAGCTGTTTTTT
CDR3: CASSIGPRGAVSTGELFF
D: .
size: .
V: TRBV19
J: TRBJ2-2

DNA: TGCGCCAGCAGCCAAAACCACGGGGTGGATACGCAGTATTTT
CDR3: CASSQNHGVDTQYF
D: .
size: .
V: TRBV4-3
J: TRBJ2-3

DNA: TGTGCCAGCAGCGTTGGGGCTTGGACTGAAGCTTTCTTT
CDR3: CASSVGAWTEAFF
D: .
size: .
V: TRBV9
J: TRBJ1-1

DNA: TGTGCCAGCAGTGAAGACATAGGGTCGGGCACCGGGGAGCTGTTTTTT
CDR3: CASSEDIGSGTGELFF
D: .
size: .
V: TRBV2
J: TRBJ2-2

DNA: TGTGCCAGCAGTTACTCCGGCTCCGGACAGGGGGGGGGAGCTTTCTTT
CDR3: CASSYSGSGQGGGAFF
D: TRBD1
size: .
V: TRBV6-5
J: TRBJ1-1

DNA: TGTGCCTGGGGCGGGATCTATGGCTACACCTTC
CDR3: CAWGGIYGYTF
D: .
size: .
V: TRBV30
J: TRBJ1-2

DNA: TGTGCCAGTAGTATAGGACAAGGGAGATCTGGGGCCAACGTCCTGACTTTC
CDR3: CASSIGQGRSGANVLTF
D: .
size: .
V: TRBV19
J: TRBJ2-6

DNA: TGTGCCAGTAGTATGGGTACTAGCTACAATGAGCAGTTCTTC
CDR3: CASSMGTSYNEQFF
D: .
size: .
V: TRBV19
J: TRBJ2-1

DNA: TGTGCCAGCAGCTTAAATTCAGGGCCTGGATCACCCCTCCACTTT
CDR3: CASSLNSGPGSPLHF
D: .
size: .
V: TRBV7-9
J: TRBJ1-6

DNA: TGTGCCAGTAGTATTCAAGACAGCCCCCTCCACTTT
CDR3: CASSIQDSPLHF
D: .
size: once
V: TRBV19
J: TRBJ1-6

DNA: TGTGCTAGTGGTCCTGGGGGCCGGACAGGGGCAAATCAGCCCCAGCATTTT
CDR3: CASGPGGRTGANQPQHF
D: TRBD1
size: .
V: TRBV12-5
J: TRBJ1-5

DNA: TGCGCCAGCAGCCAAGATAGCCTTCGCGAGCAGTACTTC
CDR3: CASSQDSLREQYF
D: .
size: .
V: TRBV4-3
J: TRBJ2-7

DNA: TGTGCCAGCAACCCGTCCTGGGCCCTTGGCTACACCTTC
CDR3: CASNPSWALGYTF
D: .
size: .
V: TRBV6-5
J: TRBJ1-2

DNA: TGTGCCAGCAGTGAGACAGTAAGGAATTCACCCCTCCACTTT
CDR3: CASSETVRNSPLHF
D: .
size: .
V: TRBV6-1
J: TRBJ1-6

DNA: TGTGCCTGGAGTGTGATGGGGGTGGATGAGCAGTTCTTC
CDR3: CAWSVMGVDEQFF
D: .
size: once
V: TRBV30
J: TRBJ2-1

DNA: TGTGCCAGCAGCCCTGTTCTCCGGGAGAGCACTGAAGCTTTCTTT
CDR3: CASSPVLRESTEAFF
D: .
size: .
V: TRBV28
J: TRBJ1-1

DNA: TGTGCCACCAGCACGGGACAGGTCCCCTACGAGCAGTACTTC
CDR3: CATSTGQVPYEQYF
D: TRBD1
size: once
V: TRBV15
J: TRBJ2-7

DNA: TGCAGTGCTAGGCAAGCAGTTGAGCAGTTCTTC
CDR3: CSARQAVEQFF
D: .
size: .
V: TRBV20-1
J: TRBJ2-1

DNA: TGTGCCAGTAGTATCCGAACTAGCGGGGGGTGGTACGGCACAGATACGCAGTATTTT
CDR3: CASSIRTSGGWYGTDTQYF
D: TRBD2
size: .
V: TRBV19
J: TRBJ2-3

DNA: TGTGCCAGCAGCCAACCAGGGGACAATGAGCAGTTCTTC
CDR3: CASSQPGDNEQFF
D: .
size: .
V: TRBV3-1/TRBV3-2
J: TRBJ2-1

DNA: TGTGCCAGCAGCTTGGTGGGTAGCGAAGAGCAGTTCTTC
CDR3: CASSLVGSEEQFF
D: .
size: once
V: TRBV5-6
J: TRBJ2-1

DNA: TGTGCCAGTAGTATTATGGGGGGTTCGTTTAGGACCGGGGGCACCGGGGAGCTGTTTTTT
CDR3: CASSIMGGSFRTGGTGELFF
D: .
size: .
V: TRBV19
J: TRBJ2-2

DNA: TGTGCCAGCAGCTTTGGGGGGAACACTGAAGCTTTCTTT
CDR3: CASSFGGNTEAFF
D: .
size: once
V: TRBV5-6
J: TRBJ1-1